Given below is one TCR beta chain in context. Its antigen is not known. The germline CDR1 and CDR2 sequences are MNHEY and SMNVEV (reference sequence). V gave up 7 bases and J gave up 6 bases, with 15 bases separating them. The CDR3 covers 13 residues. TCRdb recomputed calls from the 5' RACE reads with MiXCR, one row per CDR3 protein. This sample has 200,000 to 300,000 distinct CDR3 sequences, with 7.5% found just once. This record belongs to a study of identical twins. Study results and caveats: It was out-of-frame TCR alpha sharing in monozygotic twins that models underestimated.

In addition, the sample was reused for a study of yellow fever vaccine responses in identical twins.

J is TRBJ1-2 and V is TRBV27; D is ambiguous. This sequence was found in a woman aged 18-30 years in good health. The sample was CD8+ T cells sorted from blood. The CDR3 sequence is CASTKHPNNGYTF. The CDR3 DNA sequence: TGTGCCAGCACCAAACACCCAAACAATGGCTACACCTTC.